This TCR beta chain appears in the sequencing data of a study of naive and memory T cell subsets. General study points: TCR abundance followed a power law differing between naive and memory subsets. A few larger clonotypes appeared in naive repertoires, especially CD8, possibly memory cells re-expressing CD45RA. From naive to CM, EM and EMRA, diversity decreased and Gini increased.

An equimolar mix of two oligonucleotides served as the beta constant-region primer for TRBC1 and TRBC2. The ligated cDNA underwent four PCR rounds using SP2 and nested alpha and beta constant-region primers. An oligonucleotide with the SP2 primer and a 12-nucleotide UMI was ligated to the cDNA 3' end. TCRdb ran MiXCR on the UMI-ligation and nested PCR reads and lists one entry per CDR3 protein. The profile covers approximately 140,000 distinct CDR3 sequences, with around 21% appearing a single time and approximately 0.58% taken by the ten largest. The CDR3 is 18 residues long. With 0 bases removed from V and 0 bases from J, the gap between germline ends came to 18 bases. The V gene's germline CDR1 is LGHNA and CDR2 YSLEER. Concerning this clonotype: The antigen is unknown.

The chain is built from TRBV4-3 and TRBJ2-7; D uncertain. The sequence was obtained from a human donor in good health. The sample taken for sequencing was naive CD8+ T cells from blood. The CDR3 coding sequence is TGCGCCAGCAGCCAAGAGGAAAGCCGGCCCTCGATCTCCTACGAGCAGTACTTC. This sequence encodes CASSQEESRPSISYEQYF.